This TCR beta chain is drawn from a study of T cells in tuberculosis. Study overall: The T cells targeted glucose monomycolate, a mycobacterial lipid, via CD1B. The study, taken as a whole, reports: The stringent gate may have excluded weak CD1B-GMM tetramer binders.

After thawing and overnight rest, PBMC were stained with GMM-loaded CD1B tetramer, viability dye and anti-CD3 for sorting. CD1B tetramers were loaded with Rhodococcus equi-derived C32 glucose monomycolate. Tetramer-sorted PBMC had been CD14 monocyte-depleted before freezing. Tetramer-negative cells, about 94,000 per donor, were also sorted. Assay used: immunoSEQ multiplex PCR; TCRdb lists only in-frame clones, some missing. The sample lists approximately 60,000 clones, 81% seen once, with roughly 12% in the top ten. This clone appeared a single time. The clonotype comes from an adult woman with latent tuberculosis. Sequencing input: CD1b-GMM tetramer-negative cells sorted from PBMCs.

This chain's CDR3 is CASSLQGQGDYEQYF. CDR3 bases: TGTGCCAGCAGCTTACAGGGACAGGGGGACTACGAGCAGTACTTC. The V call is TRBV7-8, the J call TRBJ2-5, with TRBD1 matching 11 bases. The J call may not be correct, given that the DNA end is closer to TRBJ2-7. The CDR3 is 15 residues long. Germline CDR1 and CDR2: SGHVS and FQNEAQ.